The entry that follows covers one T cell receptor (beta chain) sequence. Its matching antigen is unknown. Assay used: immunoSEQ multiplex PCR; TCRdb lists only in-frame clones, some missing. This table has about 2.3 million clones, approximately 95% appearing once. Trimming cost V 0 bases and J 1 base, with 13 bases left between them. CDR3 size: 16 residues. Germline CDR1 and CDR2: MNHNY and SVGAGI (reference sequence). This sample was taken from a study of shared clonotypes between healthy human individuals. Findings of the study overall: Approximately 4.6% of naive CD4 clonotypes were common to a few donors.

This TCR derives from a man between 18 and 29 years old in good health. Some clones in this sample may be carry-over from other donors' samples. Specimen: naive CD4+ T cells from PBMCs. Subset given: CD45RA+ positively selected. The chain uses TRBV6-6 and TRBJ2-7; D tentatively fits TRBD1 or TRBD2 (5 bases each). The CDR3 DNA sequence: TGTGCCAGCAGTTACTCGTCGAGGGGTGGATCCTACGAGCAGTACTTC. It specifies CASSYSSRGGSYEQYF.